This T cell receptor beta chain was recovered during a study of blood T cells in healthy people across ages. Using a J-beta primer mix together with a sample-barcoded 5' primer, a second PCR was run for 7 to 11 cycles. With 12 random nucleotides, a template-switch adaptor tagged each individual cDNA molecule. One entry per CDR3 protein, called by TCRdb with MiXCR from the 5' RACE reads. This table has 850,000 to 1,100,000 distinct CDR3 sequences, 30% to 40% appearing once. The trim removed 3 bases at V and 9 bases at J, leaving 6 bases unmatched. CDR3 length: 13 residues. CDR1 is DFQATT, CDR2 SNEGSKA, per germline (reference sequence). The study isolated at least 6 million PBMCs from each sample.

The receptor's source is a man aged 18 to 35 in good health. The sequenced sample consisted of blood. The chain employs TRBV20-1 and TRBJ1-5, with TRBD1 identical over 9 bases. The CDR3 DNA is TGCAGTGCTAGGACAGGGGGGGGCCGGCCCCAGCATTTT. Protein: CSARTGGGRPQHF.